This passage covers 5 T cell receptor beta chains from one sample sequenced in a study of identical twins. Using its own MiXCR run on the 5' RACE reads, TCRdb lists one record per CDR3 protein. Found here are 350,000 or so distinct CDR3 sequences, about 12% of them singletons; the top ten hold roughly 7%. The same data also contributed to another study, on yellow fever vaccine responses in identical twins.

Sequenced input: CD8+ T cells sorted from blood. These receptors were collected from a woman aged 18 to 35 in good health.

This clonotype was seen ten or more times. The chain combines TRBV20-1 with TRBJ2-7, with 10 nucleotides matching TRBD2. Germline CDR1 is DFQATT and CDR2 is SNEGSKA (reference sequence). Unmatched junction bases numbered 3, after V lost 0 bases and J lost 4 bases. The CDR3 contains 14 residues. The CDR3 protein is CSAREGTSDYEQYF. In DNA, the CDR3 is TGCAGTGCTAGAGAAGGGACTAGCGATTACGAGCAGTACTTC.

This clonotype has a handful of counts. The genes are TRBV20-1 and TRBJ2-3, with 10 bases fitting TRBD2. The CDR3 is 14 amino acids. Germline CDR1 is DFQATT and CDR2 is SNEGSKA (reference sequence). V shed 5 bases and J 4 bases; nucleotides not matched to a gene: 6. The CDR3 loop is CSAPTSGTSDTQYF. The DNA of the CDR3 is TGCAGTGCTCCCACTAGCGGGACTTCAGATACGCAGTATTTT.

This clonotype was recorded a few times. The chain links TRBV14 to TRBJ2-3, with D perhaps matching TRBD1 or TRBD2 (5 bases each). The CDR3 has 15 amino acids. Germline V gene sequence: CDR1 SGHDN, CDR2 FVKESK. V lost 2 bases to trimming and J lost 2 bases, with 11 bases between them. The CDR3 is CASSQKRDHTDTQYF. For the CDR3, the DNA is TGTGCCAGCAGCCAAAAAAGGGACCACACAGATACGCAGTATTTT.

The chain couples TRBV20-1 to TRBJ1-1; 10 bases agree with TRBD1. The V gene's germline CDR1 is DFQATT and CDR2 SNEGSKA (reference sequence). J lost 5 bases, V lost 3 bases, and 3 bases had no gene match. CDR3 size: 13 residues. CDR3 residues: CSARTGGETEAFF. The CDR3 bases are TGCAGTGCTAGGACAGGGGGCGAGACTGAAGCTTTCTTT.

The J gene is TRBJ2-1, the V gene TRBV5-6; D unresolved. CDR3 size: 15 residues. With 0 bases removed from V and 9 bases from J, the gap between germline ends came to 16 bases. Looked up from germline, CDR1 is SGHDT and CDR2 is YYEEEE. CDR3 coding DNA: TGTGCCAGCAGCTTGGCGGAACACGTATCGAGTGAGCAGTTCTTC. Protein product: CASSLAEHVSSEQFF.